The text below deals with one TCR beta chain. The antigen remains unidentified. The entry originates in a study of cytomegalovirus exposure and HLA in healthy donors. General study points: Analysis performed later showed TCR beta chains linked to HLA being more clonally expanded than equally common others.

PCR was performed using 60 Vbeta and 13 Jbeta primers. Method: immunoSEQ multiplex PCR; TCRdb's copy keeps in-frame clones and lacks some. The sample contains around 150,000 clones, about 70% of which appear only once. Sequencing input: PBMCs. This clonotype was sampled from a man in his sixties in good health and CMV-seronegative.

CDR3 DNA: TGTGCCAGCAGCGTAGCTATCTATGGAACTAATGAAAAACTGTTTTTT. This translates into CASSVAIYGTNEKLFF. The V and J genes are TRBV9 and TRBJ1-4, with D hard to call. CDR1 and CDR2 (germline): SGDLS, YYNGEE. Trimming pared 0 bases from V and 1 base from J, leaving 10 bases between. CDR3 size: 16 residues.